These T cell receptor beta chains were read from a single sample in a study of T cell responses to AZD1222 COVID-19 vaccine. The data were produced by immunoSEQ multiplex PCR, yet TCRdb's version contains in-frame clones alone and is incomplete. The data contain approximately 120,000 clones, around 87% of them singletons. Sample: peripheral blood, taken on day 0 of AZD1222 vaccination. Receptors originate from an adult in good health. CDR3s include the opening cysteine and the closing phenylalanine or tryptophan. The D gene is left open where the match is weak. Clone size is shown for a subset of rows, as once, few, many or a class of expanded clone.

V gene	J gene	D gene	clone size	CDR3 protein	CDR3 DNA
TRBV18	TRBJ1-2	NA	NA	CASSPPGVTISGYTF	TGTGCCAGCTCACCACCTGGGGTAACGATCAGCGGCTACACCTTC
TRBV5-6	TRBJ2-4	NA	NA	CASSLMRAKNIQYF	TGTGCCAGCAGCTTGATGAGAGCCAAAAACATTCAGTACTTC
TRBV21-1	TRBJ1-3	NA	NA	CASGYRGSGNTIYF	TGTGCCAGCGGTTACAGGGGGTCTGGAAACACCATATATTTT
TRBV19	TRBJ2-1	NA	NA	CASSIRSSLGGNEQFF	TGTGCCAGTAGTATTAGGTCCTCACTAGGTGGGAATGAGCAGTTCTTC
TRBV4-3	TRBJ2-1	TRBD2	NA	CASSPRPSGAYNEQFF	TGCGCCAGCAGCCCCCGCCCTAGCGGGGCTTACAATGAGCAGTTCTTC
TRBV27	TRBJ2-4	NA	few	CASSPWDSSTSQYF	TGTGCCAGCAGCCCGTGGGACTCTTCGACTTCTCAGTACTTC
TRBV20-1	TRBJ1-4	NA	once	CSAILQEKLFF	TGCAGTGCTATTCTTCAAGAAAAACTGTTTTTT
TRBV14	TRBJ2-3	TRBD1	NA	CASSITPTGSKLTDTQYF	TGTGCCAGCAGCATTACTCCGACAGGGAGTAAATTGACAGATACGCAGTATTTT
TRBV24-1	TRBJ2-5	NA	NA	CATSDLAQETQYF	TGTGCCACCAGTGATTTAGCACAAGAGACCCAGTACTTC
TRBV27	TRBJ1-4	NA	NA	CASRRAATNEKLFF	TGTGCCAGCAGGAGGGCAGCAACTAATGAAAAACTGTTTTTT
TRBV28	TRBJ2-7	TRBD1	few	CASSYDTDRIHEQYF	TGTGCCAGCAGTTACGATACGGACAGGATCCACGAGCAGTACTTC
TRBV28	TRBJ2-7	TRBD2	NA	CASSHYGASGGPTEYYEQYF	TGTGCCAGCAGTCATTATGGCGCTAGCGGGGGACCCACGGAATACTACGAGCAGTACTTC
TRBV12-5	TRBJ1-1	NA	NA	CASGLVMGGNTEAFF	TGTGCTAGTGGTTTGGTCATGGGTGGGAACACTGAAGCTTTCTTT
TRBV6-2/TRBV6-3	TRBJ1-5	NA	NA	CASSYFAGADNQPQHF	TGTGCCAGCAGTTACTTTGCGGGGGCGGACAATCAGCCCCAGCATTTT
TRBV7-9	TRBJ1-3	TRBD1	NA	CASSSRGQGFSGNTIYF	TGTGCCAGCAGCTCTAGGGGACAGGGGTTCTCTGGAAACACCATATATTTT
TRBV6-5	TRBJ1-2	TRBD1	NA	CASSYSTGKSGYTF	TGTGCCAGCAGTTACTCGACAGGGAAGAGTGGCTACACCTTC
TRBV5-1	TRBJ1-5	NA	NA	CASSLGGSNQPQHF	TGCGCCAGCAGCTTAGGGGGATCCAATCAGCCCCAGCATTTT
TRBV10-1	TRBJ2-3	NA	NA	CASSPGQAESTDTQYF	TGCGCCAGCTCCCCAGGTCAGGCAGAGAGCACAGATACGCAGTATTTT
TRBV9	TRBJ2-2	NA	NA	CASSVAGGTGELFF	TGTGCCAGCAGCGTAGCTGGGGGGACCGGGGAGCTGTTTTTT
TRBV7-2	TRBJ2-7	TRBD2	NA	CASGRTSGSGEQYF	TGTGCCAGCGGAAGGACTAGCGGGTCGGGCGAGCAGTACTTC
TRBV7-2	TRBJ1-5	NA	NA	CASSLYGAGEKHF	TGTGCCAGCAGCTTATACGGGGCGGGGGAGAAGCATTTT
TRBV5-6	TRBJ1-2	TRBD1	NA	CASRQSTGTAHGYTF	TGTGCCAGCAGACAATCAACCGGGACAGCTCATGGCTACACCTTC
TRBV7-9	TRBJ2-2	NA	NA	CASSRTGPQNTGELFF	TGTGCCAGCAGCCGAACGGGGCCGCAGAACACCGGGGAGCTGTTTTTT
TRBV6-2/TRBV6-3	TRBJ2-2	NA	NA	CASSYKPRGVNTGELFF	TGTGCCAGCAGTTACAAACCCCGGGGTGTGAACACCGGGGAGCTGTTTTTT
TRBV19	TRBJ1-1	TRBD1	once	CASSRGDSPNTEAFF	TGTGCCAGTAGTAGGGGGGACAGCCCGAACACTGAAGCTTTCTTT
TRBV19	TRBJ1-1	TRBD1	NA	CASSARTGLDTEAFF	TGTGCCAGTAGTGCCAGGACAGGGCTGGACACTGAAGCTTTCTTT
TRBV2	TRBJ2-5	NA	NA	CASIRRAGQETQYF	TGTGCCAGCATTAGAAGGGCAGGCCAAGAGACCCAGTACTTC
TRBV2	TRBJ1-6	NA	NA	CASGQESSYNSPLHF	TGTGCCAGCGGGCAGGAGAGCTCCTATAATTCACCCCTCCACTTT
TRBV7-2	TRBJ2-7	TRBD2	NA	CASSSGLAGGLEQYF	TGTGCCAGCAGCTCAGGACTAGCGGGGGGGCTCGAGCAGTACTTC
TRBV7-8	TRBJ1-1	TRBD1	NA	CASNRGMNTEAFF	TGTGCCAGCAACAGGGGAATGAACACTGAAGCTTTCTTT
TRBV19	TRBJ1-5	NA	NA	CASSMSGGNQPQHF	TGTGCCAGTAGTATGAGTGGGGGAAATCAGCCCCAGCATTTT
TRBV28	TRBJ1-2	NA	NA	CASSLGQLGGYTF	TGTGCCAGCAGTTTAGGGCAGTTGGGGGGCTACACCTTC
TRBV25-1	TRBJ1-2	NA	NA	CASSRSEHLYGYTF	TGTGCCAGCTCCCGGTCAGAGCACCTCTATGGCTACACCTTC
TRBV6-5	TRBJ1-2	TRBD1	NA	CASSTTGQGMGGYTF	TGTGCCAGCAGTACTACGGGACAGGGTATGGGTGGCTACACCTTC
TRBV24-1	TRBJ2-7	TRBD1	NA	CATSDPGTGVEQYF	TGTGCCACCAGTGATCCCGGGACAGGGGTTGAGCAGTACTTC
TRBV6-6	TRBJ1-3	NA	NA	CASSYSGGVVANTIYF	TGTGCCAGCAGTTACTCCGGGGGAGTAGTGGCAAACACCATATATTTT
TRBV4-2	TRBJ1-4	NA	NA	CASSQDQATNEKLFF	TGTGCCAGCAGCCAAGATCAAGCAACTAATGAAAAACTGTTTTTT
TRBV4-3	TRBJ2-7	NA	NA	CASSQDWGMRGSYEQYF	TGCGCCAGCAGCCAAGATTGGGGAATGAGGGGCTCCTACGAGCAGTACTTC
TRBV7-2	TRBJ2-1	TRBD2	NA	CASSPERGLAGGNEQFF	TGTGCCAGCAGCCCAGAGCGGGGACTAGCGGGGGGGAATGAGCAGTTCTTC
TRBV28	TRBJ2-5	TRBD2	NA	CASSFAASGRQETQYF	TGTGCCAGCAGTTTCGCGGCTAGCGGACGCCAAGAGACCCAGTACTTC
TRBV7-8	TRBJ1-1	TRBD1	NA	CASSYDRGVTEAFF	TGTGCCAGCAGCTATGACAGGGGGGTCACTGAAGCTTTCTTT
TRBV7-9	TRBJ1-3	NA	NA	CASSFWEGSSGNTIYF	TGTGCCAGCAGCTTTTGGGAGGGAAGCTCTGGAAACACCATATATTTT
TRBV5-1	TRBJ2-7	NA	NA	CASSLGPSLSYEQYF	TGCGCCAGCAGCTTAGGGCCGAGCCTTTCCTACGAGCAGTACTTC
TRBV2	TRBJ2-3	NA	NA	CASSGWTAPKGTDTQYF	TGTGCCAGCAGTGGTTGGACGGCCCCCAAAGGAACAGATACGCAGTATTTT